Listed here are 13 T cell receptor beta chains from one sample, sequenced in a study of regulatory T cells in long-lasting Graves disease. Construction of TCR beta libraries relied on iRepertoire HTBI primers and on Arm-PCR targeting CDR3 regions. TCRdb passed the multiplex PCR reads through MiXCR, listing each CDR3 protein once. Altogether about 430,000 distinct CDR3 sequences are present, around 23% being singletons, with the ten largest covering over 11%. Time point of the sample: persistent/refractory GD, antithyroid drugs over 5 years with positive TRAb. PBMC RNA was the source of the TCR library. Material: peripheral blood mononuclear cells (PBMCs), obtained when the disease was refractory, from a patient treated with antithyroid drugs. These TCRs come from a female donor with Graves disease.

The chain is built from TRBV5-1 and TRBJ2-4; D gene ambiguous. V was shortened by 4 bases and J by 1 base, with 9 bases between the two germline ends. The CDR3 is 14 amino acids. CDR1 and CDR2 from the germline V gene are SGHRS and YFSETQ. The CDR3 region has the DNA TGCGCCAGCAGCGATGGAGTGGCCAAAAACATTCAGTACTTC. Translating gives CASSDGVAKNIQYF. Looking up the rest from reference TRBV5-1 and TRBJ2-4 gives the full variable domain: KAGVTQTPRYLIKTRGQQVTLSCSPISGHRSVSWYQQTPGQGLQFLFEYFSETQRNKGNFPGRFSGRQFSNSRSEMNVSTLELGDSALYLCASSDGVAKNIQYFGAGTRLSVL.

There are a few counts of this clonotype. This chain links TRBV7-2 with TRBJ2-6; D may be TRBD1 or TRBD2 (5 bases each). The length of the CDR3 is 18 residues. The V end lost 0 bases, the J end lost 0 bases, and 12 bases lay between the germline ends. CDR1 is SGHTA and CDR2 is FQGNSA in the germline V gene. This CDR3 reads CASSLASGPFSGANVLTF. The CDR3 nucleotides are TGTGCCAGCAGCTTAGCCTCGGGACCCTTCTCTGGGGCCAACGTCCTGACTTTC.

As regards this clonotype: This may come from a read error, since a much larger clone is one base off. The chain joins TRBV5-4 to TRBJ2-5; possible D gene TRBD2, 6 bases. Germline V gene lookup returns CDR1 SGHNT and CDR2 YYREEE (reference sequence). The CDR3 length is 14 residues. The V end was cut by 4 bases, the J end by 5 bases, with 15 bases between. The CDR3 spells CASSGIGGAETQYF. CDR3 nucleotide sequence: TGTGCCAGCAGCGGCATTGGCGGGGCGGAGACCCAGTACTTC.

This clonotype was observed a handful of times. For the CDR3, the DNA is TGTGCCACCAGCGGGACATATAATCAGCCCCAGCATTTT. Its protein product is CATSGTYNQPQHF. J is TRBJ1-5 and V is TRBV15, with D possibly TRBD1 on 6 matching bases. The V end lost 5 bases, the J end lost 4 bases, and 9 bases lay between the germline ends. Germline CDR1 LNHNV, CDR2 YYDKDF (reference sequence). The CDR3 runs to 13 residues.

This clonotype was recorded a few times. In nucleotides, the CDR3 is TGTGCCAGCAATACCTACGACAGGGACTTGTACACTGAAGCTTTCTTT. It encodes CASNTYDRDLYTEAFF. V gene TRBV4-2 combines with J gene TRBJ1-1, with 7 bases identical to TRBD1. Germline trimming cut 7 bases from V and 3 bases from J; bases unmatched to any gene: 14. CDR3 length: 16 residues. Germline lookup yields CDR1 LGHNA and CDR2 YNFKEQ.

V gene TRBV29-1 combines with J gene TRBJ1-2; unclear D gene. Trimming shortened V by 0 bases and J by 8 bases, and 16 bases separated the two germline ends. CDR1 and CDR2 (germline): SQVTM, ANQGSEA. The CDR3 length is 14 residues. In nucleotides, the CDR3 is TGCAGCGTTGAAGATCTTGGCAGGAGGGAAGGCTACACCTTC. Amino acids: CSVEDLGRREGYTF. The full variable domain, its missing parts supplied by reference TRBV29-1 and TRBJ1-2, is SAVISQKPSRDICQRGTSLTIQCQVDSQVTMMFWYRQQPGQSLTLIATANQGSEATYESGFVIDKFPISRPNLTFSTLTVSNMSPEDSSIYLCSVEDLGRREGYTFGSGTRLTVV.

This clonotype was found a few times. The chain carries TRBV29-1 and TRBJ1-2; D is ambiguous. The CDR3 is 13 residues long. The germline CDR1 and CDR2 sequences are SQVTM and ANQGSEA. Trimming shortened V by 0 bases and J by 2 bases, and 7 bases separated the two germline ends. The CDR3 loop is CSVEDEMNYGYTF. The CDR3 region has the DNA TGCAGCGTTGAAGATGAGATGAACTATGGCTACACCTTC.

V is TRBV27 and J is TRBJ2-5; D unresolved. The J call may be in error: the DNA end matches TRBJ2-1 better. Per germline, CDR1 MNHEY and CDR2 SMNVEV (reference sequence). The CDR3 runs to 15 residues. The CDR3 coding sequence is TGTGCCAGCAGTTTGTCCGGCACGAACTACAATGAGCAGTTCTTC. Translation gives CASSLSGTNYNEQFF.

In this sample, this clonotype turned up many times. The chain has TRBV28 and TRBJ1-1, with no clear D. The V gene lost 5 bases and the J gene lost 1 base, with 11 bases spanning the gap. Germline values: CDR1 MDHEN, CDR2 SYDVKM. This CDR3 contains 14 residues. The CDR3 region is CASSKPPTNTEAFF. Written as DNA, the CDR3 is TGTGCCAGCAGTAAGCCCCCCACGAACACTGAAGCTTTCTTT.

V usage is TRBV7-9 and J usage is TRBJ2-6; 10 bases match TRBD2. J gave up 11 bases and V 3 bases, and 13 bases lay outside the gene matches. Germline V gives CDR1 SEHNR, CDR2 FQNEAQ (reference sequence). This CDR3 contains 17 residues. CDR3 protein: CASSFGLAAMGVHVLTF. As DNA, the CDR3 is TGTGCCAGCAGCTTCGGACTAGCGGCTATGGGTGTTCACGTCCTGACTTTC.

This clonotype was found many times. The chain carries TRBV29-1 and TRBJ2-7, with D unclear. The germline V gene has CDR1 SQVTM and CDR2 ANQGSEA. V was clipped by 4 bases and J by 1 base, with 8 bases between them. The CDR3 totals 12 residues. The CDR3 bases are TGCAGCGTTGTGGGGAAATCCTACGAGCAGTACTTC. As protein: CSVVGKSYEQYF.

This clonotype was seen ten or more times. V and J are TRBV27 and TRBJ2-7; TRBD1 agrees at 8 bases. Trimming cost V 6 bases and J 5 bases; bases outside gene matches: 9. The CDR3 runs to 14 residues. Germline values: CDR1 MNHEY, CDR2 SMNVEV (reference sequence). DNA of the CDR3: TGTGCCAGCAGAAGGCAGGACAGGGCGAACGAGCAGTACTTC. Translating it yields CASRRQDRANEQYF.

This clonotype appeared many times. The chain is built from TRBV2 and TRBJ1-4; no reliable D call. Trimming left V 11 bases short and J 8 bases short, with 12 bases between. CDR3 size: 11 residues. Per the germline V gene, CDR1 is SNHLY and CDR2 is FYNNEI. The CDR3 reads CALRAEEKLFF. CDR3 in DNA: TGTGCCCTGCGGGCCGAGGAAAAACTGTTTTTT.